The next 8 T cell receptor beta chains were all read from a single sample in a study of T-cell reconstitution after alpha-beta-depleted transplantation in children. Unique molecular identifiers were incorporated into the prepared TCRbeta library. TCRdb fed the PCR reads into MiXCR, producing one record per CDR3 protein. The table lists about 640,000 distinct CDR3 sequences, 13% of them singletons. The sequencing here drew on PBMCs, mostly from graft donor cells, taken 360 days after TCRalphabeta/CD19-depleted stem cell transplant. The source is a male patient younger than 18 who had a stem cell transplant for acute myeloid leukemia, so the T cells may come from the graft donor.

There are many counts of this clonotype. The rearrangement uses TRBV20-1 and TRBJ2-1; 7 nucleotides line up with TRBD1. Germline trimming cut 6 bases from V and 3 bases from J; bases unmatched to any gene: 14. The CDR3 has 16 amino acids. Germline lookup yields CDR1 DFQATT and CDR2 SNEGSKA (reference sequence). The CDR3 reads CSAPRYRGFRYNEQFF. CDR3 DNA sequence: TGCAGTGCCCCTAGGTACAGGGGCTTCCGCTACAATGAGCAGTTCTTC.

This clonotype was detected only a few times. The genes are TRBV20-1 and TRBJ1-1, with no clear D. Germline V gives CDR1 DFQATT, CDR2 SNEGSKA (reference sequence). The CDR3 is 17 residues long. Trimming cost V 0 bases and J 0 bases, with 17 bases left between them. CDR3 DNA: TGCAGTGCTAGAGACCCCCGCCCGGAGTCAATGAACACTGAAGCTTTCTTT. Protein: CSARDPRPESMNTEAFF.

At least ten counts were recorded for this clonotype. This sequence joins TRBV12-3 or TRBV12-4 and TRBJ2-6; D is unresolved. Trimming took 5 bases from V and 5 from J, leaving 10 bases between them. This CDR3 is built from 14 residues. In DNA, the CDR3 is TGTGCCAGCAGTACGGAGTCCCGGGCCAACGTCCTGACTTTC. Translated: CASSTESRANVLTF.

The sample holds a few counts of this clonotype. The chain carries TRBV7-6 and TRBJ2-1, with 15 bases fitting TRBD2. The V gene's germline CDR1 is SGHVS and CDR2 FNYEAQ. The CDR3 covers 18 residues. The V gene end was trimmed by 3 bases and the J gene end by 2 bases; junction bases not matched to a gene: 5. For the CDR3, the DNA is TGTGCCAGCAGCTTTCCCGGGACTAGCGGGAGGCCCTACAATGAGCAGTTCTTC. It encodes CASSFPGTSGRPYNEQFF.

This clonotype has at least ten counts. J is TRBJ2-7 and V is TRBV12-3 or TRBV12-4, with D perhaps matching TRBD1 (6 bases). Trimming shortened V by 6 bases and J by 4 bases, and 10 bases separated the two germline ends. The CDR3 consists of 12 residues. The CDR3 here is CASSQQGYEQYF. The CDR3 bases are TGTGCCAGCAGCCAACAGGGATACGAGCAGTACTTC.

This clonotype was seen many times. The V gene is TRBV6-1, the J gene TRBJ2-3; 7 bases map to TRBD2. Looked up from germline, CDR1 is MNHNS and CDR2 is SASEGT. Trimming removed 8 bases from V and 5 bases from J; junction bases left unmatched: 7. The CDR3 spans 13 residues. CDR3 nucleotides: TGTGCCAGCGGGAGGGCCGTGGGAGATACGCAGTATTTT. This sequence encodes CASGRAVGDTQYF.

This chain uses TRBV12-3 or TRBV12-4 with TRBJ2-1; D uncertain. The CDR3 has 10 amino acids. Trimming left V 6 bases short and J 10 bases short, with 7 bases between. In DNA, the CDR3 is TGTGCCAGCAGCGAGAGGGAGCAGTTCTTC. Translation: CASSEREQFF.

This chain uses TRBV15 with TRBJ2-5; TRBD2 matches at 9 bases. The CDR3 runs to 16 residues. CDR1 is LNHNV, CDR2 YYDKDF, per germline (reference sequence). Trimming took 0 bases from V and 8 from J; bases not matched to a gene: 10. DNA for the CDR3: TGTGCCACCAGCAGAGATGCGGCTAGCGGGATGGTAACCCAGTACTTC. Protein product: CATSRDAASGMVTQYF.